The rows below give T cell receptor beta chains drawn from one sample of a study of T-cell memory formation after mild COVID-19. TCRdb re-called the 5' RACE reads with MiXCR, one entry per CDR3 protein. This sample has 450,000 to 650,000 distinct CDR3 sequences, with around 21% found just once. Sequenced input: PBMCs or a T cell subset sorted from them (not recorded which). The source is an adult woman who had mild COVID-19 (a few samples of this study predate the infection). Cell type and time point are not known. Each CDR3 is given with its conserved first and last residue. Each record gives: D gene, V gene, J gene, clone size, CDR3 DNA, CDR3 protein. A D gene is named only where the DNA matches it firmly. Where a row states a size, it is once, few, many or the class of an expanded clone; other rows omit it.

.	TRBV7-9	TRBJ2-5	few	TGTGCCAGCAGCCAGGCAGGAACTGGGGAGACCCAGTACTTC	CASSQAGTGETQYF
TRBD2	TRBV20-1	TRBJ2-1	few	TGCAGTCCTATCGGCGGGGGAACCTACAATGAGCAGTTCTTC	CSPIGGGTYNEQFF
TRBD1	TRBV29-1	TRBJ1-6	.	TGCAGCGCCAGGACAGGGCTTAATTCACCCCTCCACTTT	CSARTGLNSPLHF
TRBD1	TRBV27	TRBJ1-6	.	TGTGCCAGCAGTTTACGTGACAGGGTCGGTTCACCCCTCCACTTT	CASSLRDRVGSPLHF
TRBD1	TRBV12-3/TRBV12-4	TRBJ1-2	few	TGTGCCAGCAGTCCCGGGACAGGGTCTAACTATGGCTACACCTTC	CASSPGTGSNYGYTF
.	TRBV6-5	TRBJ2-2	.	TGTGCCAGCAGTCAGTCACAAGGCTGGGGCACCGGGGAGCTGTTTTTT	CASSQSQGWGTGELFF
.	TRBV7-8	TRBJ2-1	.	TGTGCCAGCAGCTTAACGGGACCCACCAATGAGCAGTTCTTC	CASSLTGPTNEQFF
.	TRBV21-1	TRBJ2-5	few	TGTGCCAGCAGCAAATTTACGCAAGAGACCCAGTACTTC	CASSKFTQETQYF
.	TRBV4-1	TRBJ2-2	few	TGCGCCAGCAGACTAATGGGACGGACGAACACCGGGGAGCTGTTTTTT	CASRLMGRTNTGELFF
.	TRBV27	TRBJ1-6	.	TGTGCCAGCAGTTTAACGTCGATAGGGAGCGGTTCACCCCTCCACTTT	CASSLTSIGSGSPLHF